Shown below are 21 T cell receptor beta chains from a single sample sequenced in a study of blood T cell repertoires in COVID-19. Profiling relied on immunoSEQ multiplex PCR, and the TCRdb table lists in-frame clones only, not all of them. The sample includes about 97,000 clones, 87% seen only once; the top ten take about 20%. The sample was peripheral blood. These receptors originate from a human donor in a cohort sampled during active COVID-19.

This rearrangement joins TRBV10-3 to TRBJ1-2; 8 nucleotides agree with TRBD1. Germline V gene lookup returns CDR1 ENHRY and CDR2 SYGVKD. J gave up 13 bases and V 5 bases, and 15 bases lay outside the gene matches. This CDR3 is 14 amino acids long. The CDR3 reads CAISRPGTGVLSTF. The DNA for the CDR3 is TGTGCCATCAGTAGGCCCGGGACAGGCGTTCTTAGCACCTTC.

CDR3 sequence (DNA): TGTGCCAGTCGGGGGACAGGATCCTACGAGCAGTACTTC. Protein: CASRGTGSYEQYF. This chain joins TRBV7-2 and TRBJ2-7, with 8 positions matching TRBD1. Germline-derived CDR1 and CDR2 are SGHTA and FQGNSA. The CDR3 runs 13 residues. Unmatched junction bases numbered 5, after V lost 9 bases and J lost 1 base. Together with reference TRBV7-2 and TRBJ2-7, the CDR3 gives the full variable domain: GAGVSQSPSNKVTEKGKDVELRCDPISGHTALYWYRQSLGQGLEFLIYFQGNSAPDKSGLPSDRFSAERTGGSVSTLTIQRTQQEDSAVYLCASRGTGSYEQYFGPGTRLTVT.

In DNA, the CDR3 is TGTGCCATCAGTGAGAGTAGCGGGGGGGGCACAGATACGCAGTATTTT. Its translation is CAISESSGGGTDTQYF. The chain combines TRBV10-3 with TRBJ2-3; 11 nucleotides line up with TRBD2. The trim removed 2 bases at V and 1 base at J, leaving 2 bases unmatched. Germline CDR1 is ENHRY and CDR2 is SYGVKD. The CDR3 sequence is 16 residues long.

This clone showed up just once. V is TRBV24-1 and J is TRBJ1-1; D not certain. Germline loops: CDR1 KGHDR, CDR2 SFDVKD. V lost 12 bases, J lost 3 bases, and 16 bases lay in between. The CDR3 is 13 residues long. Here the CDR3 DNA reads TGTGCCTCCCGAGGCCCCCGGGACACTGAAGCTTTCTTT. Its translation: CASRGPRDTEAFF.

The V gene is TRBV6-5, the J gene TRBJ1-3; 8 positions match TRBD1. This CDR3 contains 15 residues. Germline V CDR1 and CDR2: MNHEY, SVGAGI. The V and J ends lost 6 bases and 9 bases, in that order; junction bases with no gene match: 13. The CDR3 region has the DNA TGTGCCAGCAGGAAGACCGGGACAGGTGGGAGCACCATATATTTT. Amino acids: CASRKTGTGGSTIYF.

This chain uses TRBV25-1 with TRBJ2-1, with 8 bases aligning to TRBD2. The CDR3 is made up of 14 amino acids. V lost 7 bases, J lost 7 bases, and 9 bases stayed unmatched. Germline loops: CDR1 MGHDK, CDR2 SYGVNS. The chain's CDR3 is CASTPPGLVNEQFF. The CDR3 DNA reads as TGTGCCAGCACCCCACCGGGACTAGTTAATGAGCAGTTCTTC.

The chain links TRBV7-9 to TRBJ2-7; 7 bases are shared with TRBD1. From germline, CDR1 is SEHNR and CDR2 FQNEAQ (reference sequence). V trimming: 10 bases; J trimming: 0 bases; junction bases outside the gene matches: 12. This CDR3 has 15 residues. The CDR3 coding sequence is TGTGCCACCTCCGACACAGGGGAAAGCTCCTACGAGCAGTACTTC. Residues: CATSDTGESSYEQYF.

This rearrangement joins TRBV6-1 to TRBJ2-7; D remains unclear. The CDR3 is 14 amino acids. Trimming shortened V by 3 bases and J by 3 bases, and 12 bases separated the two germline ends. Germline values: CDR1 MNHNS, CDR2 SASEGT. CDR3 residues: CASSEREARYEQYF. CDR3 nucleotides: TGTGCCAGCAGTGAGAGAGAGGCTCGCTACGAGCAGTACTTC.

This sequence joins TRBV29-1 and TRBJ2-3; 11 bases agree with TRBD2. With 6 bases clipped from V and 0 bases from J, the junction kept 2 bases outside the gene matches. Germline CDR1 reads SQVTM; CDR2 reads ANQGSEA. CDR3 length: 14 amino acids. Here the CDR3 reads CSVGLAESTDTQYF. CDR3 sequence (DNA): TGCAGCGTGGGACTAGCGGAGAGCACAGATACGCAGTATTTT.

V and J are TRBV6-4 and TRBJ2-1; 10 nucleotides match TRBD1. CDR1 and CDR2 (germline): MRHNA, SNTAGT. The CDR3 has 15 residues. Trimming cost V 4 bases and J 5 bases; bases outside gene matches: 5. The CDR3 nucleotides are TGTGCCAGCAGTGTTGACAGGGGGCCAAACAATGAGCAGTTCTTC. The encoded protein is CASSVDRGPNNEQFF.

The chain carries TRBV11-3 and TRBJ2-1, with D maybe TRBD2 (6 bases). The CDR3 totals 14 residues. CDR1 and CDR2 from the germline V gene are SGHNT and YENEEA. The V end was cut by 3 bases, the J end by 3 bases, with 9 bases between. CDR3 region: CASSLTGVYNEQFF. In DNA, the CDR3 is TGTGCCAGCAGCTTGACGGGAGTCTACAATGAGCAGTTCTTC. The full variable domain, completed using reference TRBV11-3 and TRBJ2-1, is EAGVVQSPRYKIIEKKQPVAFWCNPISGHNTLYWYLQNLGQGPELLIRYENEEAVDDSQLPKDRFSAERLKGVDSTLKIQPAELGDSAVYLCASSLTGVYNEQFFGPGTRLTVL.

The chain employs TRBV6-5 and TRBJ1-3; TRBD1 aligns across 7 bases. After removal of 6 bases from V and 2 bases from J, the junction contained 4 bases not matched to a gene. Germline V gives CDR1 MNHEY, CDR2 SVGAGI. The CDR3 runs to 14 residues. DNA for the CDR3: TGTGCCAGCAGACCTCAGGGGGCTGGAAACACCATATATTTT. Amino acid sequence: CASRPQGAGNTIYF.

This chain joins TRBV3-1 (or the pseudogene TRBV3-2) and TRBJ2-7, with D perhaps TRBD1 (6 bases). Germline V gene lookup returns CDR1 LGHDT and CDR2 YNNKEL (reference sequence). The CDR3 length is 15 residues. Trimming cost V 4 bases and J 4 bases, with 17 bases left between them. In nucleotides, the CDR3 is TGTGCCAGCAGCCCAATGCTAACAGGGCTATACGAGCAGTACTTC. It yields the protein CASSPMLTGLYEQYF.

The CDR3 sequence is CASSLDWTSNEQYF. The DNA of the CDR3 is TGTGCCAGCAGCTTAGACTGGACTAGCAACGAGCAGTACTTC. The genes are TRBV7-2 and TRBJ2-7, with 8 bases matching TRBD2. The CDR3 length is 14 residues. V was clipped by 1 base and J by 5 bases; unmatched bases: 4. CDR1 is SGHTA and CDR2 is FQGNSA in the germline V gene.

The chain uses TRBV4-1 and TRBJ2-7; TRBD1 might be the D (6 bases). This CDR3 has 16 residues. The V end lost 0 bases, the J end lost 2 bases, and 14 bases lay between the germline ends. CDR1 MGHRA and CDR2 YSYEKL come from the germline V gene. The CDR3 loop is CASSQDYRTETYEQYF. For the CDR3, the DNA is TGCGCCAGCAGCCAAGATTATCGGACAGAAACCTACGAGCAGTACTTC.

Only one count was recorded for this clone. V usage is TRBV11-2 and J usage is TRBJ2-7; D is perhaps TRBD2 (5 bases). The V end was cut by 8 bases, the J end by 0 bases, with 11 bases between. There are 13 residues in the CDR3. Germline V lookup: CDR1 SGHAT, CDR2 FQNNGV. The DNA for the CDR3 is TGTGCCAGCGGAGGTGGACCCTCCTACGAGCAGTACTTC. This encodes CASGGGPSYEQYF.

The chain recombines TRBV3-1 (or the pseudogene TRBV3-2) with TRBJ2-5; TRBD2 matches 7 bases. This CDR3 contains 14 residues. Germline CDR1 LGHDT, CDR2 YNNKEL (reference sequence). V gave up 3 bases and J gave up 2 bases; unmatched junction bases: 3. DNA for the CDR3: TGTGCCAGCAGCCACGGGAGGCGGCAAGAGACCCAGTACTTC. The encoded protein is CASSHGRRQETQYF.

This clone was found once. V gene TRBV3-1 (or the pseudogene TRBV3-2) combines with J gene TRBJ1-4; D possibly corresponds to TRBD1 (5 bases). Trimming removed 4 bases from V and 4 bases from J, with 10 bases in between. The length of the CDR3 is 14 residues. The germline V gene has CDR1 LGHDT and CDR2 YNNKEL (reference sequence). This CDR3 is CASSRAGLNEKLFF. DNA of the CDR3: TGTGCCAGCAGCCGCGCGGGACTTAATGAAAAACTGTTTTTT.

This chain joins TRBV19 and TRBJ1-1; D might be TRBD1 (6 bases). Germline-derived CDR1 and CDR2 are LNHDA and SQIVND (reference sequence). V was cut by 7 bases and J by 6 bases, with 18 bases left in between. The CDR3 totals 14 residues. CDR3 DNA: TGTGCCAGTAAACGCCCGGCAGGGGTGTCTGAAGCTTTCTTT. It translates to CASKRPAGVSEAFF.

In nucleotides, the CDR3 is TGTGCCAGCGCCGGGACAGGACGCACAGATACGCAGTATTTT. Translating it yields CASAGTGRTDTQYF. This rearrangement joins TRBV9 to TRBJ2-3; 8 positions match TRBD1. The CDR3 loop spans 14 amino acids. Germline CDR1 SGDLS, CDR2 YYNGEE. The V gene end was trimmed by 7 bases and the J gene end by 1 base; junction bases not matched to a gene: 5.

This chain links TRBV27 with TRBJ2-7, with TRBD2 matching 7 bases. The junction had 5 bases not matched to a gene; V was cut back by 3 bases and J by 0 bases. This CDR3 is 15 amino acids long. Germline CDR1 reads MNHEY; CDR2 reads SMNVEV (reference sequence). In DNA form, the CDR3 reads TGTGCCAGCAGTTTGTGGGGCGGGAGCTCCTACGAGCAGTACTTC. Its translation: CASSLWGGSSYEQYF.